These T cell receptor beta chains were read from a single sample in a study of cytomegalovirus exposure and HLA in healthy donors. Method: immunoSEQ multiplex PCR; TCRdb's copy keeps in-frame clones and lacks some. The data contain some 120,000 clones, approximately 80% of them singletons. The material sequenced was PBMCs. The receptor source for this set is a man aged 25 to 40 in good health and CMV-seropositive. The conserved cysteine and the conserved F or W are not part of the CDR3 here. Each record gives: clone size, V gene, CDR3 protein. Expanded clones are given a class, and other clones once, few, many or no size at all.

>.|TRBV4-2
ASSQGGTDNTEAF
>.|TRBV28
ASSFLGQGRDNEQF
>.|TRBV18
ASSPEVESDRGYT
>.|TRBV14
ASSQSRDYEQY
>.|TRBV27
ASRQDDKDEQF
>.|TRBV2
ASSRQGTYEQY
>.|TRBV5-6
ASGQRGLSGNTIY
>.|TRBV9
ASSLTRDTPREQY
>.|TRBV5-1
ASSLSLETQY
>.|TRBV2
ASAEGAGGIVGELF
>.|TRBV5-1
ASSPAAFNYEQY
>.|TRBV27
ASSSQQGSPLH
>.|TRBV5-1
ASSLDTPGEKLF
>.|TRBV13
ASSRGWDYGYT
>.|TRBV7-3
ASRVGAGANVLT
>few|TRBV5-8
ASSLVSGEYEQY
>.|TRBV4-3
ASSRRTGGNQPQH
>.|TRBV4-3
ASSQEQGGGNQPQH
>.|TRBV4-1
ASGPTSGGENSYEQY
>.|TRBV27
ASSSPVGQGADSQY
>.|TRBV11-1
ASRTQTSGENFYNEQF
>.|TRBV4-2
ASSQVDKHGELF
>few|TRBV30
AGQRGGRETGELF
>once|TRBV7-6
ASSLRQGVKTGELF
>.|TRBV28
ASRLGGYNEQF
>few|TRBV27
ASSPRGNGGSYEQY
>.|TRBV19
ASSIMRTGRNQPQH
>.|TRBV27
ASSFLGATDTQY
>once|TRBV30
AWSVLRLNSPLH
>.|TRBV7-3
ASSDGTGNTDTQY
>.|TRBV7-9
ASSLAEGNTIY
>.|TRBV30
AWSVKRDRGSRAKNSQY
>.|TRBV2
ASRWGGGARTGELF
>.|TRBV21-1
ASRPSDRLAKNIQY
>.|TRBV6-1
ASSELAWSYEQY
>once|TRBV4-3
ASSLAPGVSYEQY
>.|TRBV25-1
ASSGISGTGIGANVLT
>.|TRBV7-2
ASSQDSHGYT
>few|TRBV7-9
SSSLDGQPLYGYT
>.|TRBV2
ASSERLAAYEQY
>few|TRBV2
ASMPPGVAF
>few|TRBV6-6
ASSLRQGLEAF
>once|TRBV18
ASSPFPQGDTGELF
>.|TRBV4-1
ASSRGLATGELF
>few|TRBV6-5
ASSYIRGWGEETQY
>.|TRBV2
ASTPRQVMGYT
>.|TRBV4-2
ASSHSGGYEQY
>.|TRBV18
ASSPGTDSYEQY